This is a list of T cell receptor beta chains from one sample in a study of T cells in Graves' hyperthyroidism and ophthalmopathy. One entry per CDR3 protein, called by TCRdb with MiXCR from the multiplex PCR reads. The sample holds around 380,000 distinct CDR3 sequences, about 13% seen once. The sequenced sample was blood. The source is a man aged 25-40 years with Graves' hyperthyroidism that later progressed to Graves' ophthalmopathy. Both conserved end residues are part of each CDR3. Each record gives: V gene, D gene, J gene, clone size, CDR3 protein, CDR3 DNA. The D gene is left open where the match is weak. The listing skips clone size in some rows; elsewhere it reads once, few, many or a size class.

v_gene: TRBV3-1
d_gene: TRBD2
j_gene: TRBJ2-3
abundance: few
CDR3aa: CASSLRTSGHTDTQYF
CDR3nt: TGTGCCAGCAGCCTGCGGACTAGCGGCCACACAGATACGCAGTATTTT

v_gene: TRBV28
d_gene: .
j_gene: TRBJ1-2
abundance: many
CDR3aa: CASSSTGKANYGYTF
CDR3nt: TGTGCCAGCAGTAGCACAGGGAAGGCGAACTATGGCTACACCTTC

v_gene: TRBV4-1
d_gene: TRBD1
j_gene: TRBJ1-5
abundance: .
CDR3aa: CASSRTGQSNQPQHF
CDR3nt: TGCGCCAGCAGCCGGACAGGACAGAGCAATCAGCCCCAGCATTTT

v_gene: TRBV20-1
d_gene: .
j_gene: TRBJ1-5
abundance: many
CDR3aa: CSANHKKGGQPQHF
CDR3nt: TGCAGTGCTAACCACAAAAAGGGAGGTCAGCCCCAGCATTTT

v_gene: TRBV6-4
d_gene: .
j_gene: TRBJ1-2
abundance: few
CDR3aa: CASRQSTLNYGYTF
CDR3nt: TGTGCCAGCAGACAATCGACACTTAACTATGGCTACACCTTC

v_gene: TRBV18
d_gene: .
j_gene: TRBJ2-7
abundance: many
CDR3aa: CASSRGTGESYEQYF
CDR3nt: TGTGCCAGCTCAAGGGGCACAGGAGAGTCCTACGAGCAGTACTTC

v_gene: TRBV9
d_gene: TRBD2
j_gene: TRBJ2-3
abundance: .
CDR3aa: CASTSGARVDTQYF
CDR3nt: TGTGCCAGCACTAGCGGGGCGCGGGTAGATACGCAGTATTTT

v_gene: TRBV7-2
d_gene: TRBD2
j_gene: TRBJ2-1
abundance: many
CDR3aa: CASSLGGFAGGMWDEQFF
CDR3nt: TGTGCCAGCAGCCTAGGAGGATTTGCGGGGGGCATGTGGGATGAGCAGTTCTTC

v_gene: TRBV7-9
d_gene: .
j_gene: TRBJ1-2
abundance: .
CDR3aa: CASSLGEMGYTF
CDR3nt: TGTGCCAGCAGCTTAGGGGAGATGGGCTACACCTTC

v_gene: TRBV12-3/TRBV12-4
d_gene: .
j_gene: TRBJ2-7
abundance: many
CDR3aa: CASSYGGTYEQYF
CDR3nt: TGTGCCAGCAGTTATGGGGGGACCTACGAGCAGTACTTC

v_gene: TRBV7-9
d_gene: .
j_gene: TRBJ2-2
abundance: few
CDR3aa: CASSLPSTGPESTGELFF
CDR3nt: TGTGCCAGCAGCTTACCATCAACAGGGCCCGAGAGCACCGGGGAGCTGTTTTTT

v_gene: TRBV7-9
d_gene: TRBD1
j_gene: TRBJ1-2
abundance: many
CDR3aa: CASSLAGQGLGGYTF
CDR3nt: TGTGCCAGCAGCTTAGCCGGACAGGGGTTAGGTGGCTACACCTTC

v_gene: TRBV9
d_gene: .
j_gene: TRBJ2-7
abundance: .
CDR3aa: CASSLGRVAYEQYF
CDR3nt: TGTGCCAGCTCCCTCGGCAGGGTGGCCTACGAGCAGTACTTC

v_gene: TRBV12-3/TRBV12-4
d_gene: .
j_gene: TRBJ1-3
abundance: many
CDR3aa: CASTSPHGNTIYF
CDR3nt: TGTGCCAGCACTAGCCCCCATGGAAACACCATATATTTT

v_gene: TRBV7-6
d_gene: TRBD1
j_gene: TRBJ2-1
abundance: .
CDR3aa: CASSSGQGLYNEQFF
CDR3nt: TGTGCCAGCAGCTCGGGACAGGGGCTCTACAATGAGCAGTTCTTC

v_gene: TRBV20-1
d_gene: TRBD2
j_gene: TRBJ2-1
abundance: .
CDR3aa: CSARDNAGGYNEQFF
CDR3nt: TGCAGTGCTAGAGATAATGCGGGGGGGTACAATGAGCAGTTCTTC

v_gene: TRBV2
d_gene: TRBD1
j_gene: TRBJ1-2
abundance: many
CDR3aa: CASSGSGTGIGYTF
CDR3nt: TGTGCCAGCAGTGGGTCCGGGACAGGGATCGGCTACACCTTC

v_gene: TRBV28
d_gene: TRBD1
j_gene: TRBJ1-6
abundance: many
CDR3aa: CASSLGRQGSNNSPLHF
CDR3nt: TGTGCCAGCAGCCTTGGGCGACAGGGATCGAATAATTCACCCCTCCACTTT